The rows below give T cell receptor beta chains drawn from one sample of a study of shared clonotypes between healthy human individuals. Generated by immunoSEQ multiplex PCR, the TCRdb table keeps only in-frame clones and is missing some. Of 1,500,000 or so clones listed, about 98.5% are singletons. The source material was naive CD4+ T cells sorted from blood. These receptors were obtained from a man between 25 and 39 years old in good health. The CDR3 runs from the conserved cysteine through the conserved F or W. The D gene is left open where the match is weak. For some rows the clone size is stated as once, few or many, or as a class when expanded; others skip it.

clone size	V gene	D gene	J gene	CDR3 DNA	CDR3 protein
-	TRBV6-1	TRBD2	TRBJ2-3	TGTGCCAGCAGTACGGTAGCGGGAGCCACAGATACGCAGTATTTT	CASSTVAGATDTQYF
-	TRBV7-2	-	TRBJ1-3	TGTGCCAGCAGCCATGAGGGGGGTTACGTAAACACCATATATTTT	CASSHEGGYVNTIYF
once	TRBV11-2	TRBD1	TRBJ1-1	TGTGCCAGCTGGACAGGGTTGGTGAAGACTGAAGCTTTCTTT	CASWTGLVKTEAFF
-	TRBV11-2	TRBD1	TRBJ2-1	TGTGCCAGCAGCTCTTTACAGGGGGCGGTCAATGAGCAGTTCTTC	CASSSLQGAVNEQFF
-	TRBV6-6	-	TRBJ1-2	TGTGCCAGCAGTTACGAGGGGAGGGTCTATGGCTACACCTTC	CASSYEGRVYGYTF
-	TRBV9	-	TRBJ2-7	TGTGCCAGCAGCGTAGGGGCTAGCGCCCACGAGCAGTACTTC	CASSVGASAHEQYF
-	TRBV18	TRBD2	TRBJ2-7	TGTGCCAGCTCACTGAGGGGACTAGCGCTTCCCTACGAGCAGTACTTC	CASSLRGLALPYEQYF
-	TRBV25-1	-	TRBJ2-1	TGTGCCAGCAGACCACCGGGACAAACAATGAAGCAGTTCTTC	CASRPPGQTMKQFF
once	TRBV4-3	-	TRBJ2-5	TGCGCCAGCAGCCCGGGGGTCCGAGAGACCCAGTACTTC	CASSPGVRETQYF
-	TRBV19	-	TRBJ1-2	TGTGCCAGTAGTGACCAGGGCCAGAACTATGGCTACACCTTC	CASSDQGQNYGYTF
-	TRBV7-3	-	TRBJ1-3	TGTGCCAGCAGCCATCGCCCCAACTCTGGAAACACCATATATTTT	CASSHRPNSGNTIYF
once	TRBV15	-	TRBJ1-5	TGTGCCACCAGCAGAGGAGGTGTAGGTTCAGGGAGCAGCAATCAGCCCCAGCATTTT	CATSRGGVGSGSSNQPQHF
-	TRBV11-3	-	TRBJ2-2	TGTGCCAGCAGCTTCTCCTCCGCGGCCGGGGAGCTGTTTTTT	CASSFSSAAGELFF
-	TRBV27	-	TRBJ2-3	TGTGCCAGCAGTCGAGGGCGGGATTGGGCAGATACGCAGTATTTT	CASSRGRDWADTQYF
-	TRBV6-1	-	TRBJ1-5	TGTGCCAGCAGTGCCCGGGACCCAGAAAGCAATCAGCCCCAGCATTTT	CASSARDPESNQPQHF
-	TRBV6-6	-	TRBJ2-7	TGTGCCAGCACTTACCTCGGGGGCAGCTACGAGCAGTACTTC	CASTYLGGSYEQYF
-	TRBV10-1	-	TRBJ2-5	TGCGCCAGCAAGCCGGTCTCGGGGACCCAGTACTTC	CASKPVSGTQYF
-	TRBV5-4	-	TRBJ2-5	TGTGCCAGCAGCTTGAAAGCCCAAGAGACCCAGTACTTC	CASSLKAQETQYF
-	TRBV11-3	TRBD1	TRBJ1-1	TGTGCCAGCAGCCCACCAGGGGGCGCATTCAAAACTGAAGCTTTCTTT	CASSPPGGAFKTEAFF
-	TRBV29-1	-	TRBJ1-1	TGCAGCGTTGAACTGGGCATCAACACTGAAGCTTTCTTT	CSVELGINTEAFF
-	TRBV2	-	TRBJ2-3	TGTGCCAGCAGTGACGGTGGGGGTCAGGGCACAGATACGCAGTATTTT	CASSDGGGQGTDTQYF
once	TRBV15	-	TRBJ1-4	TGTGCCACCAGCAGGGCAGGGGCCAATAATGAAAAACTGTTTTTT	CATSRAGANNEKLFF
once	TRBV7-3	-	TRBJ2-7	TGTGCCAGCAGCCTTCGCAACGGGGGTCCCTACGAGCAGTACTTC	CASSLRNGGPYEQYF
-	TRBV7-9	-	TRBJ1-1	TGTGCCAGCAGCTTAGGCGCAGGCTACACTGAAGCTTTCTTT	CASSLGAGYTEAFF
-	TRBV20-1	-	TRBJ2-1	TGCAGTGCCATGATTAATGAGCAGTTCTTC	CSAMINEQFF
-	TRBV6-5	-	TRBJ1-5	TGTGCCAGCAGTCTCTCTGGGGGTAGCAATCAGCCCCAGCATTTT	CASSLSGGSNQPQHF
-	TRBV11-2	-	TRBJ1-1	TGTGCCAGCAGCACCGAGTTGAACACTGAAGCTTTCTTT	CASSTELNTEAFF
-	TRBV5-5	-	TRBJ2-1	TGTGCCAGCAGCCAGGGGGCTAGCGGGATTAATGAGCAGTTCTTC	CASSQGASGINEQFF
-	TRBV23-1	-	TRBJ2-2	TGCGCCAGCAGTCAAATCATTAGCGCCTACACCGGGGAGCTGTTTTTT	CASSQIISAYTGELFF
-	TRBV27	-	TRBJ1-2	TGTGCCAGCAGGAGTGGCTGGGGGATGTCGGGCTATGGCTACACCTTC	CASRSGWGMSGYGYTF
-	TRBV4-1	TRBD2	TRBJ2-7	TGCGCCAGCAGCCAAGATTCTGGACTAGCGGTTTACGAGCAGTACTTC	CASSQDSGLAVYEQYF
-	TRBV5-1	-	TRBJ2-3	TGCGCCAGCAGCTCGTCGACAGGCGGCACAGATACGCAGTATTTT	CASSSSTGGTDTQYF
-	TRBV4-1	TRBD1	TRBJ2-3	TGCGCCAGCAGCCAGCGGACAGGGGGTGGTGCAGATACGCAGTATTTT	CASSQRTGGGADTQYF
-	TRBV21-1	-	TRBJ2-1	TGTGCCAGCAGCAATCTGACTAGCGGGATCGCCTACAATGAGCAGTTCTTC	CASSNLTSGIAYNEQFF
-	TRBV7-6	TRBD2	TRBJ2-5	TGTGCCAGCAGCTTAAGGCGGGGGGCGGGACTTAAAGAGACCCAGTACTTC	CASSLRRGAGLKETQYF
-	TRBV21-1	-	TRBJ2-7	TGTGCCAGCAGCAAACGTAGTGGGCGTTACTTC	CASSKRSGRYF
-	TRBV29-1	TRBD2	TRBJ2-2	TGCAGCGTCAAGGAGAGCGGGGCGAACACCGGGGAGCTGTTTTTT	CSVKESGANTGELFF
-	TRBV27	-	TRBJ2-7	TGTGCCAGCAGTGTCAGGACACAATCCTACGAGCAGTACTTC	CASSVRTQSYEQYF
-	TRBV5-4	-	TRBJ2-7	TGTGCCAGCAGCTTGAGAGGGAAACCTCCCTACGAGCAGTACTTC	CASSLRGKPPYEQYF
-	TRBV18	-	TRBJ1-1	TGTGCCAGCTCACCGGTCCACGCGACGGTGAACACTGAAGCTTTCTTT	CASSPVHATVNTEAFF
-	TRBV28	-	TRBJ1-2	TGTGCCAGCAGATCCTACCAGGGATTCTATGGCTACACCTTC	CASRSYQGFYGYTF
-	TRBV5-1	-	TRBJ2-4	TGCGCCAGCAGCGCGAGTGGTCTCCCCGGAAACATTCAGTACTTC	CASSASGLPGNIQYF
-	TRBV10-1	TRBD1	TRBJ2-7	TGCGCCAGCAGTGAGGGGACAGGCACCTACGAGCAGTACTTC	CASSEGTGTYEQYF
-	TRBV6-6	-	TRBJ2-1	TGTGCCAGCAGTCTAACCGGGATCCGCCCCAGTGAGCAGTTCTTC	CASSLTGIRPSEQFF
-	TRBV6-1	TRBD2	TRBJ2-4	TGTGCCAGCAGTGAAGCAGACATCATGGCGACTAGCGGGAGTCATTTCCTAGCCAAAAACATTCAGTACTTC	CASSEADIMATSGSHFLAKNIQYF
-	TRBV10-2	TRBD2	TRBJ2-3	TGCGCCAGCAGGGGCAAAGCGGGAGGCGCAGATACGCAGTATTTT	CASRGKAGGADTQYF
-	TRBV9	-	TRBJ1-1	TGTGCCAGCAGCTCAGGGATCGGGACTGAAGCTTTCTTT	CASSSGIGTEAFF
-	TRBV18	TRBD1	TRBJ1-2	TGTGCCAGCTCACCACCGCAGGGGGACAGGGGGAACTATGGCTACACCTTC	CASSPPQGDRGNYGYTF
-	TRBV5-1	TRBD1	TRBJ1-2	TGCGCCAGCAGCTTGGCTGGGACAGGGAGGGGTGGTGACTATGGCTACACCTTC	CASSLAGTGRGGDYGYTF
-	TRBV20-1	-	TRBJ2-1	TGCAGTGCTAGTCTTACGTTTGAGCAGTTCTTC	CSASLTFEQFF
-	TRBV5-5	-	TRBJ2-6	TGTGCCAGCAGCCCCGGGGTGGCAGGGCCTCTTCTTGGGGCCAACGTCCTGACTTTC	CASSPGVAGPLLGANVLTF
-	TRBV18	-	TRBJ2-1	TGTGCCAGCTCACCACGTCGGAATGAGCAGTTCTTC	CASSPRRNEQFF
-	TRBV5-5	TRBD2	TRBJ2-1	TGTGCCAGCAGCTCCCTTGGGACTAGCGGGAACTACAATGAGCAGTTCTTC	CASSSLGTSGNYNEQFF